The next 10 T cell receptor beta chains were all read from a single sample in a study of blood T cell repertoires in COVID-19 (TCRdb year 2020). The library was obtained by the immunoSEQ multiplex PCR assay. TCRdb stores this immuneACCESS table with in-frame sequences only. Part of the clones is absent; in the studies checked, under half of the shortfall reflects unresolved V genes, and no reason is known for the rest. A total of about 150,000 clones appear in this sample, approximately 85% of them only once. 0.63% of the sample rests with the top ten. Material: peripheral blood. Receptor source: a man between 60 and 70 years old with COVID-19, enrolled during active disease.

As to this clone: The junction differs from germline at one of its ends, possibly a read error. The chain is built from TRBV12-3 or TRBV12-4 and TRBJ1-5; D is unclear. This CDR3 spans 13 amino acids. In DNA form, the CDR3 reads TGTGCCAGCACCGTATCGGTCCCTGGCAGGATTGATTTT. Its protein is CASTVSVPGRIDF.

The rearrangement links TRBV19 to TRBJ2-7; TRBD1 is a possible D gene (5 bases). V dropped 2 bases and J dropped 3 bases, with 14 bases sitting between them. Looked up from germline, CDR1 is LNHDA and CDR2 is SQIVND (reference sequence). This CDR3 is built from 15 residues. CDR3 sequence (DNA): TGTGCCAGTAGTATACCCCCGACAGAAGGCTACGAGCAGTACTTC. It is translated as CASSIPPTEGYEQYF. Supplemented by reference TRBV19 and TRBJ2-7, the full variable domain reads DGGITQSPKYLFRKEGQNVTLSCEQNLNHDAMYWYRQDPGQGLRLIYYSQIVNDFQKGDIAEGYSVSREKKESFPLTVTSAQKNPTAFYLCASSIPPTEGYEQYFGPGTRLTVT.

V gene TRBV6-2 or TRBV6-3 combines with J gene TRBJ2-3, with D possibly TRBD1 on 6 matching bases. In germline, CDR1 is MNHEY, CDR2 SVGEGT. V shed 0 bases and J shed 10 bases, with 11 bases lying between them. This CDR3 has 13 residues. The CDR3 loop is CASSYSQGRAQYF. The CDR3 DNA reads as TGTGCCAGCAGTTACTCGCAGGGGAGAGCGCAGTATTTT.

This clone was found once. The rearrangement joins TRBV4-3 to TRBJ2-1; TRBD2 matches at 8 bases. The CDR3 consists of 17 residues. The germline V gene encodes CDR1 LGHNA and CDR2 YSLEER. With V trimmed by 0 bases and J by 3 bases, 7 bases remained unmatched. The CDR3 region has the DNA TGCGCCAGCAGCCAAGAACTTGCGGGAGGTCTCTACAATGAGCAGTTCTTC. Protein product: CASSQELAGGLYNEQFF.

The chain has TRBV4-3 and TRBJ1-4; TRBD1 is a possible D gene (6 bases). Germline CDR1 LGHNA, CDR2 YSLEER. This CDR3 is built from 16 residues. The germline V and J ends were trimmed by 0 bases and 3 bases, with 11 bases remaining between them. In DNA form, the CDR3 reads TGCGCCAGCAGCCAAGATCACAGGGCTTCTAATGAAAAACTGTTTTTT. Translating it yields CASSQDHRASNEKLFF.

The chain carries TRBV28 and TRBJ1-4; TRBD1 is a possible D gene (5 bases). There are 15 residues in the CDR3. Trimming stripped 6 bases from V and 5 bases from J, with 16 bases between. The germline gives CDR1 MDHEN, CDR2 SYDVKM. For the CDR3, the DNA is TGTGCCAGCAGGCCCCGGACAAAACAAAATGAAAAACTGTTTTTT. It is translated as CASRPRTKQNEKLFF.

This chain links TRBV7-9 with TRBJ1-2; tentatively, D is TRBD1 (6 bases). There are 12 residues in the CDR3. Germline-derived CDR1 and CDR2 are SEHNR and FQNEAQ (reference sequence). V lost 11 bases to trimming and J lost 4 bases, with 14 bases between them. CDR3 loop: CAGNRDGYGYTF. CDR3 in DNA: TGTGCCGGGAACAGGGACGGCTATGGCTACACCTTC.

This clone appeared a single time. The CDR3 coding sequence is TGTGCCAGCAGCCAGCGGGCAGTGAACACTGAAGCTTTCTTT. Translated: CASSQRAVNTEAFF. The chain employs TRBV9 and TRBJ1-1; D is ambiguous. Germline V gene sequence: CDR1 SGDLS, CDR2 YYNGEE. V lost 4 bases, J lost 0 bases, and 10 bases lay in between. CDR3 length: 14 residues.

V gene TRBV30 combines with J gene TRBJ2-7, with D uncertain. The CDR3 sequence is 14 residues long. The ends were cut back, 0 bases at V and 0 bases at J, with 9 bases in the middle. Germline CDR1 is GTSNPN and CDR2 is SVGIG (reference sequence). CDR3: CAWSVIGGSYEQYF. The CDR3 region has the DNA TGTGCCTGGAGTGTAATTGGCGGCTCCTACGAGCAGTACTTC.

This chain links TRBV30 with TRBJ2-3; maybe TRBD2 (6 bases). The CDR3 has 16 amino acids. CDR1 is GTSNPN and CDR2 is SVGIG in the germline V gene (reference sequence). The V end was cut by 5 bases, the J end by 4 bases, with 22 bases between. The CDR3 here is CAWGLRGSGWPDTQYF. CDR3 DNA: TGTGCCTGGGGACTACGGGGCAGCGGGTGGCCAGATACGCAGTATTTT.